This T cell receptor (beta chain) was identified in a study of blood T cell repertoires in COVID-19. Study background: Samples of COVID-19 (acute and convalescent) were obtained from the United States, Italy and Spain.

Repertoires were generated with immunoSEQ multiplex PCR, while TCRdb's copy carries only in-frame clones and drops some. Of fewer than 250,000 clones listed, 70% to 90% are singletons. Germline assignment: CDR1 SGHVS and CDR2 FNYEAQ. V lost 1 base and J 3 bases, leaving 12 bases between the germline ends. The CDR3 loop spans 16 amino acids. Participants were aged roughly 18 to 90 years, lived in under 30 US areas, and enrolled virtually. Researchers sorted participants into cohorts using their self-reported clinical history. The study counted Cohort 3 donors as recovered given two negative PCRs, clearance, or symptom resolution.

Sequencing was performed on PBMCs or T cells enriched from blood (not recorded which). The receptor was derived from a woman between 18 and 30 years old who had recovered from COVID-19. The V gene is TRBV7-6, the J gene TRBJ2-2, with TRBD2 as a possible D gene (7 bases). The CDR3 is CASSLGAGAHTGELFF. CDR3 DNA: TGTGCCAGCAGCTTAGGGGCGGGGGCCCACACCGGGGAGCTGTTTTTT.